The rows below give T cell receptor beta chains drawn from one sample of a study of OX40 agonist ivuxolimab in advanced cancers. Produced via immunoSEQ multiplex PCR; TCRdb's table is partial and in-frame only. The sample lists around 80,000 clones; over 75% were seen once. The input for sequencing was CD4+ or CD8+ T cells sorted from blood, taken in a trial of the OX40 agonist ivuxolimab. All receptors derive from an adult with an advanced solid tumor such as melanoma, head and neck, liver or kidney cancer. CDR3s include the opening cysteine and the closing phenylalanine or tryptophan. The order of the fields is D gene, CDR3 length, J gene, V gene, clone size, CDR3 protein, CDR3 DNA. D genes are given only for firm matches. Clone size, where shown, is once, few, many, or a class for clones that have expanded.

>-|16|TRBJ2-3|TRBV5-6|-
CASSFSAAQDRDTQYF
TGTGCCAGCAGCTTTTCAGCGGCCCAGGATCGAGATACGCAGTATTTT
>-|16|TRBJ2-6|TRBV18|once
CASSPAKVSGANVLTF
TGTGCCAGCTCACCCGCAAAGGTATCTGGGGCCAACGTCCTGACTTTC
>-|15|TRBJ1-2|TRBV9|-
CASSVDPEWGYGYTF
TGTGCCAGCAGCGTAGATCCTGAGTGGGGCTATGGCTACACCTTC
>-|12|TRBJ1-2|TRBV25-1|-
CASSATGYGYTF
TGTGCCAGCAGTGCGACGGGCTATGGCTACACCTTC
>-|17|TRBJ1-4|TRBV27|few
CASSRRQERTTNEKLFF
TGTGCCAGCAGTAGGCGGCAGGAAAGGACAACTAATGAAAAACTGTTTTTT
>TRBD1|14|TRBJ1-6|TRBV7-2|-
CASSPQGAVSPLHF
TGTGCCAGCAGCCCACAGGGGGCTGTCTCACCCCTCCACTTT
>-|11|TRBJ2-5|TRBV29-1|few
CSVGQSETQYF
TGCAGCGTTGGACAAAGTGAGACCCAGTACTTC
>-|12|TRBJ2-1|TRBV28|-
CASSLRYNEQFF
TGTGCCAGCAGTTTACGGTACAATGAGCAGTTCTTC
>-|11|TRBJ1-1|TRBV7-9|few
CAGGKNTEAFF
TGTGCCGGGGGGAAGAACACTGAAGCTTTCTTT
>-|11|TRBJ1-4|TRBV11-2|-
CASSLNEKLFF
TGTGCCAGCAGCCTCAATGAAAAACTGTTTTTT
>-|13|TRBJ2-5|TRBV5-5|-
CASKVGGQETQYF
TGTGCCAGCAAAGTGGGGGGCCAAGAGACCCAGTACTTC
>TRBD2|15|TRBJ2-5|TRBV28|-
CASSSGTSLKETQYF
TGTGCCAGCAGTTCCGGGACTAGCCTCAAAGAGACCCAGTACTTC
>TRBD1|16|TRBJ1-4|TRBV11-2|-
CASSLNVQGPREKLFF
TGTGCCAGCAGCCTCAACGTACAGGGGCCTCGAGAAAAACTGTTTTTT
>TRBD1|14|TRBJ1-2|TRBV6-5|-
CASSGPGTGSGYTF
TGTGCCAGCAGTGGTCCCGGGACAGGGTCTGGCTACACCTTC
>TRBD2|14|TRBJ2-1|TRBV30|-
CAWDGTSGKGEQFF
TGTGCCTGGGACGGGACTAGCGGCAAGGGTGAGCAGTTCTTC
>-|12|TRBJ2-7|TRBV30|-
CAWGPDSYEQYF
TGTGCCTGGGGACCTGACAGCTACGAGCAGTACTTC
>TRBD2|16|TRBJ2-2|TRBV18|-
CASSPLGAGPTGELFF
TGTGCCAGCTCACCACTGGGAGCGGGGCCCACCGGGGAGCTGTTTTTT
>-|15|TRBJ2-1|TRBV19|-
CASSPGLGIDSEQFF
TGTGCCAGTAGTCCGGGACTTGGAATTGACAGTGAGCAGTTCTTC
>-|13|TRBJ2-7|TRBV6-6|-
CASSYSRQYEQYF
TGTGCCAGCAGTTACTCGAGGCAGTACGAGCAGTACTTC
>-|12|TRBJ1-2|TRBV11-2|few
CASSRGPDDYTF
TGTGCCAGCAGTCGAGGGCCAGATGACTACACCTTC